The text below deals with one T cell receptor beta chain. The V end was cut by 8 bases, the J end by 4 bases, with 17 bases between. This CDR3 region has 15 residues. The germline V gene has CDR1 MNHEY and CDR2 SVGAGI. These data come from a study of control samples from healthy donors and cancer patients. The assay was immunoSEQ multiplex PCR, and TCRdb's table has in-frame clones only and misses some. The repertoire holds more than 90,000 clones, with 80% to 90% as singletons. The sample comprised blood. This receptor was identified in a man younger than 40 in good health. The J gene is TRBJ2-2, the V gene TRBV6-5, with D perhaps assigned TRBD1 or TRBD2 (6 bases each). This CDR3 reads CASSHYGGPTGELFF. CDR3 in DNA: TGTGCCAGCTCCCATTATGGGGGGCCCACCGGGGAGCTGTTTTTT.